A selection of T cell receptor beta chains follows, all from one sample in a study of blood T cell repertoires in COVID-19. Measured with immunoSEQ multiplex PCR; TCRdb has only the in-frame clones, and not every one. The sample yields about 260,000 clones, more than 75% seen once. Sequences were obtained from PBMCs or T cells enriched from blood (not recorded which). These receptor sequences come from a woman aged 45-60 years who had recovered from COVID-19. The CDR3 runs from the conserved cysteine through the conserved F or W. The order of the fields is clone size, J gene, D gene, V gene, CDR3 protein, CDR3 DNA. The D gene is left open where the match is weak. The listing skips clone size in some rows; elsewhere it reads once, few, many or a size class.

abundance: .; j_gene: TRBJ2-7; d_gene: .; v_gene: TRBV7-3; CDR3aa: CASSFGHSSYEQYF; CDR3nt: TGTGCCAGCAGCTTCGGACATAGTTCCTACGAGCAGTACTTC
abundance: .; j_gene: TRBJ2-1; d_gene: TRBD1; v_gene: TRBV7-2; CDR3aa: CASSLVAGGAYNEQFF; CDR3nt: TGTGCCAGCAGCTTAGTAGCAGGGGGCGCTTACAATGAGCAGTTCTTC
abundance: .; j_gene: TRBJ1-6; d_gene: .; v_gene: TRBV4-3; CDR3aa: CASSLREESPLHF; CDR3nt: TGCGCCAGCAGCCTTCGCGAAGAGTCACCCCTCCACTTT
abundance: .; j_gene: TRBJ2-5; d_gene: TRBD2; v_gene: TRBV25-1; CDR3aa: CASTPINSGGVYF; CDR3nt: TGTGCCAGCACACCGATAAATAGCGGGGGGGTGTACTTC
abundance: .; j_gene: TRBJ1-2; d_gene: .; v_gene: TRBV19; CDR3aa: CASKDSNYGYTF; CDR3nt: TGTGCCAGTAAGGACAGCAACTATGGCTACACCTTC
abundance: .; j_gene: TRBJ1-5; d_gene: .; v_gene: TRBV28; CDR3aa: CASSLSPTGSNQPQHF; CDR3nt: TGTGCCAGCAGTTTATCTCCCACGGGATCCAATCAGCCCCAGCATTTT
abundance: few; j_gene: TRBJ1-2; d_gene: .; v_gene: TRBV3-1/TRBV3-2; CDR3aa: CASKSRGYGYTF; CDR3nt: TGTGCCAGCAAGAGCAGGGGCTATGGCTACACCTTC
abundance: .; j_gene: TRBJ1-1; d_gene: TRBD1; v_gene: TRBV19; CDR3aa: CASRPGQGAPMNTEAFF; CDR3nt: TGTGCCAGTAGGCCGGGACAGGGGGCCCCCATGAACACTGAAGCTTTCTTT
abundance: once; j_gene: TRBJ2-1; d_gene: .; v_gene: TRBV29-1; CDR3aa: CSVEERARSDYEQFF; CDR3nt: TGCAGCGTTGAAGAAAGGGCCAGGTCGGACTACGAGCAGTTCTTC
abundance: .; j_gene: TRBJ2-7; d_gene: TRBD2; v_gene: TRBV7-2; CDR3aa: CASSLVGTSANEQYF; CDR3nt: TGTGCCAGCAGCTTAGTGGGGACTAGCGCCAACGAGCAGTACTTC
abundance: few; j_gene: TRBJ2-1; d_gene: TRBD2; v_gene: TRBV19; CDR3aa: CASTSGRGKYNEQFF; CDR3nt: TGTGCCAGTACCAGCGGGAGGGGCAAATACAATGAGCAGTTCTTC
abundance: .; j_gene: TRBJ2-2; d_gene: .; v_gene: TRBV29-1; CDR3aa: CSVATGVITGELFF; CDR3nt: TGCAGCGTTGCAACGGGTGTAATCACCGGGGAGCTGTTTTTT
abundance: .; j_gene: TRBJ2-5; d_gene: TRBD1; v_gene: TRBV24-1; CDR3aa: CATSDQTGVETQYF; CDR3nt: TGTGCCACCAGTGATCAAACAGGGGTAGAGACCCAGTACTTC
abundance: .; j_gene: TRBJ2-7; d_gene: TRBD2; v_gene: TRBV11-2; CDR3aa: CASSLVSGRPYEQYF; CDR3nt: TGTGCCAGCAGCTTAGTTAGCGGGAGACCTTACGAGCAGTACTTC
abundance: once; j_gene: TRBJ1-6; d_gene: TRBD1; v_gene: TRBV5-6; CDR3aa: CASSLTAGGTSPLHF; CDR3nt: TGTGCCAGCAGCTTAACGGCAGGGGGCACTTCACCCCTCCACTTT
abundance: .; j_gene: TRBJ2-1; d_gene: .; v_gene: TRBV27; CDR3aa: CASSLNGGEQFF; CDR3nt: TGTGCCAGCAGTTTGAACGGGGGTGAGCAGTTCTTC
abundance: .; j_gene: TRBJ1-4; d_gene: .; v_gene: TRBV30; CDR3aa: CAWSLPESGEKLFF; CDR3nt: TGTGCCTGGAGTCTCCCCGAATCGGGTGAAAAACTGTTTTTT
abundance: .; j_gene: TRBJ1-5; d_gene: .; v_gene: TRBV4-1; CDR3aa: CASSQGANQPQHF; CDR3nt: TGCGCCAGCAGCCAAGGAGCTAATCAGCCCCAGCATTTT
abundance: .; j_gene: TRBJ1-6; d_gene: .; v_gene: TRBV4-1; CDR3aa: CASSQPGVRNSPLHF; CDR3nt: TGCGCCAGCAGCCAACCCGGGGTCCGTAATTCACCCCTCCACTTT
abundance: .; j_gene: TRBJ1-1; d_gene: TRBD1; v_gene: TRBV27; CDR3aa: CASSKTGTGGMAFF; CDR3nt: TGTGCCAGCAGTAAGACCGGGACAGGAGGAATGGCTTTCTTT
abundance: .; j_gene: TRBJ2-5; d_gene: TRBD2; v_gene: TRBV7-2; CDR3aa: CATGRASGAQETQYF; CDR3nt: TGTGCCACCGGGAGGGCTAGCGGGGCCCAAGAGACCCAGTACTTC
abundance: .; j_gene: TRBJ1-1; d_gene: .; v_gene: TRBV7-2; CDR3aa: CASSLVPGANTEAFF; CDR3nt: TGTGCCAGCAGCTTAGTACCGGGAGCGAACACTGAAGCTTTCTTT
abundance: .; j_gene: TRBJ1-6; d_gene: TRBD1; v_gene: TRBV5-1; CDR3aa: CASSSNPGTAYNSPLHF; CDR3nt: TGCGCCAGCAGCTCAAACCCCGGGACAGCCTATAATTCACCCCTCCACTTT
abundance: .; j_gene: TRBJ2-1; d_gene: TRBD2; v_gene: TRBV19; CDR3aa: CASSIVASGRVYNEQFF; CDR3nt: TGTGCCAGTAGTATAGTCGCTAGCGGGAGGGTGTACAATGAGCAGTTCTTC
abundance: .; j_gene: TRBJ1-2; d_gene: .; v_gene: TRBV7-2; CDR3aa: CAWRNTGSLYGYTF; CDR3nt: TGTGCCTGGCGAAACACGGGATCCCTCTATGGCTACACCTTC
abundance: .; j_gene: TRBJ2-7; d_gene: TRBD1; v_gene: TRBV10-3; CDR3aa: CATGTETYEQYF; CDR3nt: TGTGCCACCGGGACAGAAACCTACGAGCAGTACTTC
abundance: .; j_gene: TRBJ2-1; d_gene: .; v_gene: TRBV7-8; CDR3aa: CASSPTRVRSEQFF; CDR3nt: TGTGCCAGCAGCCCTACTAGGGTGCGGTCCGAGCAGTTCTTC
abundance: .; j_gene: TRBJ2-7; d_gene: TRBD2; v_gene: TRBV6-6; CDR3aa: CASSRFSPGTTTYEQYF; CDR3nt: TGTGCCAGCAGTCGATTTAGCCCTGGGACTACCACCTACGAGCAGTACTTC
abundance: .; j_gene: TRBJ2-4; d_gene: .; v_gene: TRBV28; CDR3aa: CASSYPASQGAKNIQYF; CDR3nt: TGTGCCAGCAGCTACCCCGCGAGTCAGGGGGCCAAAAACATTCAGTACTTC
abundance: .; j_gene: TRBJ2-1; d_gene: TRBD2; v_gene: TRBV10-3; CDR3aa: CAISPSAGDDEQFF; CDR3nt: TGTGCCATCAGTCCAAGCGCGGGAGACGATGAGCAGTTCTTC
abundance: .; j_gene: TRBJ1-1; d_gene: TRBD1; v_gene: TRBV5-8; CDR3aa: CASSIIPTGGLKAFF; CDR3nt: TGTGCCAGCAGCATAATTCCTACAGGGGGACTGAAAGCTTTCTTT
abundance: .; j_gene: TRBJ2-7; d_gene: TRBD1; v_gene: TRBV23-1; CDR3aa: CASSHPGQGGFEQYF; CDR3nt: TGCGCCAGCAGTCACCCTGGACAGGGGGGCTTCGAGCAGTACTTC
abundance: .; j_gene: TRBJ1-5; d_gene: .; v_gene: TRBV5-8; CDR3aa: CASSFSGDQPQHF; CDR3nt: TGTGCCAGCAGCTTCTCGGGGGACCAGCCCCAGCATTTT
abundance: .; j_gene: TRBJ1-3; d_gene: TRBD1; v_gene: TRBV7-2; CDR3aa: CASSQDRGFGNTIYF; CDR3nt: TGTGCCAGCAGCCAGGACAGGGGATTTGGAAACACCATATATTTT
abundance: few; j_gene: TRBJ2-7; d_gene: TRBD1; v_gene: TRBV29-1; CDR3aa: CSIHRDREFYEQYF; CDR3nt: TGCAGCATCCACCGGGACAGGGAGTTCTACGAGCAGTACTTC
abundance: .; j_gene: TRBJ1-2; d_gene: .; v_gene: TRBV5-1; CDR3aa: CASSLVEGFNYGYTF; CDR3nt: TGCGCCAGCAGCTTGGTCGAGGGTTTCAACTATGGCTACACCTTC
abundance: .; j_gene: TRBJ2-3; d_gene: TRBD2; v_gene: TRBV7-3; CDR3aa: CASSPGLAGGVDTQYF; CDR3nt: TGTGCCAGCAGCCCCGGACTAGCGGGGGGTGTGGATACGCAGTATTTT
abundance: .; j_gene: TRBJ1-2; d_gene: TRBD1; v_gene: TRBV19; CDR3aa: CASSVRDRVRGYTF; CDR3nt: TGTGCCAGTAGTGTCCGGGACAGGGTAAGAGGCTACACCTTC
abundance: .; j_gene: TRBJ2-7; d_gene: .; v_gene: TRBV7-9; CDR3aa: CASSYRESSYEQYF; CDR3nt: TGTGCCAGCAGCTACAGGGAAAGCTCCTACGAGCAGTACTTC
abundance: few; j_gene: TRBJ1-3; d_gene: TRBD1; v_gene: TRBV7-6; CDR3aa: CASSTGTAGNTIYF; CDR3nt: TGTGCCAGCAGCACTGGGACAGCTGGAAACACCATATATTTT
abundance: .; j_gene: TRBJ2-7; d_gene: .; v_gene: TRBV18; CDR3aa: CASSPRGSGIYEQYF; CDR3nt: TGTGCCAGCTCACCCCGGGGAAGTGGGATTTACGAGCAGTACTTC
abundance: .; j_gene: TRBJ2-2; d_gene: .; v_gene: TRBV27; CDR3aa: CASSIRDTNTGELFF; CDR3nt: TGTGCCAGCAGTATCCGGGACACTAACACCGGGGAGCTGTTTTTT
abundance: .; j_gene: TRBJ1-3; d_gene: TRBD1; v_gene: TRBV18; CDR3aa: CASADRENTIYF; CDR3nt: TGTGCCAGCGCCGACAGGGAAAACACCATATATTTT
abundance: .; j_gene: TRBJ2-3; d_gene: .; v_gene: TRBV5-8; CDR3aa: CASSSPGGFDTQYF; CDR3nt: TGTGCCAGCAGTTCCCCGGGTGGGTTCGATACGCAGTATTTT
abundance: .; j_gene: TRBJ1-1; d_gene: .; v_gene: TRBV30; CDR3aa: CAWSPDRNTEAFF; CDR3nt: TGTGCCTGGAGTCCGGACAGGAACACTGAAGCTTTCTTT
abundance: few; j_gene: TRBJ2-7; d_gene: TRBD1; v_gene: TRBV6-2/TRBV6-3; CDR3aa: CASSLQGDVGEQYF; CDR3nt: TGTGCCAGCAGTCTTCAGGGGGACGTGGGCGAGCAGTACTTC
abundance: .; j_gene: TRBJ2-3; d_gene: TRBD1; v_gene: TRBV7-9; CDR3aa: CASSFPGGLDTQYF; CDR3nt: TGTGCCAGCAGCTTTCCAGGGGGCTTAGATACGCAGTATTTT
abundance: .; j_gene: TRBJ1-2; d_gene: .; v_gene: TRBV7-6; CDR3aa: CASSFAGSNYGYTF; CDR3nt: TGTGCCAGCAGCTTCGCAGGTTCTAACTATGGCTACACCTTC
abundance: .; j_gene: TRBJ2-3; d_gene: .; v_gene: TRBV5-4; CDR3aa: CASSQSSASTDTQYF; CDR3nt: TGTGCCAGCAGCCAGTCTAGCGCTAGCACAGATACGCAGTATTTT